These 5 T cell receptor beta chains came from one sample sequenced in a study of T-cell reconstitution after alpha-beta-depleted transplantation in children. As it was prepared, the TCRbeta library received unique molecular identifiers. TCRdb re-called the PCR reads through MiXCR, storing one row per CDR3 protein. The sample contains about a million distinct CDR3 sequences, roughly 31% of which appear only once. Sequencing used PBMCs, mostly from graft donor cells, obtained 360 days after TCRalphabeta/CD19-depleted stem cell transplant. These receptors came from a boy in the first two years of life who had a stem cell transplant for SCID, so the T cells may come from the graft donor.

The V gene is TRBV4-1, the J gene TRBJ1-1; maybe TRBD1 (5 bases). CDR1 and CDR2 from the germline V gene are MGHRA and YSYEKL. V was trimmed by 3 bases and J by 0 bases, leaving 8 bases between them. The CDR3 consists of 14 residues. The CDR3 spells CASSQDTMNTEAFF. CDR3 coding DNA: TGCGCCAGCAGCCAGGACACCATGAACACTGAAGCTTTCTTT.

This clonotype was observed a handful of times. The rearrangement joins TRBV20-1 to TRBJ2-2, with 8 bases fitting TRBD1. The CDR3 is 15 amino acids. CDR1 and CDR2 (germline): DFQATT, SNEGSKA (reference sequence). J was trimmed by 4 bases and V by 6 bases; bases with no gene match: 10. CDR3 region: CSAGDPGGGTGELFF. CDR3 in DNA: TGCAGTGCCGGAGACCCAGGGGGCGGCACCGGGGAGCTGTTTTTT.

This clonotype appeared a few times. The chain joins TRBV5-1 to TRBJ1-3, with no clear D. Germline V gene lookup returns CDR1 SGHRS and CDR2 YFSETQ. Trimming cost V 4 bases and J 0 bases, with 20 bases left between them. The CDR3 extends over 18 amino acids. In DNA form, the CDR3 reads TGCGCCAGCAGCCTCTCTCCCCCTTCACGGCCCTCTGGAAACACCATATATTTT. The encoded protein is CASSLSPPSRPSGNTIYF.

This chain's CDR3 is CASRVALQGGQFF. Here the CDR3 DNA reads TGTGCCAGCAGGGTGGCACTCCAAGGGGGGCAGTTCTTC. This sequence joins TRBV5-5 and TRBJ2-1; tentatively, D is TRBD1 (6 bases). The CDR3 has 13 residues. With 5 bases removed from V and 12 bases from J, the gap between germline ends came to 18 bases. CDR1 and CDR2 from the germline V gene are SGHKS and YYEKEE (reference sequence).

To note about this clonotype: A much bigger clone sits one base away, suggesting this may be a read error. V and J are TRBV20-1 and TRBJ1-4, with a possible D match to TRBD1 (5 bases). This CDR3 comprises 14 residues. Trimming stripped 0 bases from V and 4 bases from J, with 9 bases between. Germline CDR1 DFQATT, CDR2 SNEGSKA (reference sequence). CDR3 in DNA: TGCAGTGCTAGAGATCAGGGAAGTAATGAAAAACTGTTTTTT. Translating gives CSARDQGSNEKLFF.